This passage covers 19 T cell receptor beta chains from one sample sequenced in a study of regulatory T cells in long-lasting Graves disease (dated by TCRdb to the early 2020s). The time point label corresponds to: newly diagnosed GD, antithyroid drugs for less than 3 months. RNA was extracted from PBMCs in TRIzol for both TCR sequencing and RNA sequencing. The library was made by multiplex PCR. This sample was sequenced with an Illumina HiSeq 4000. CDR3 regions were amplified by Arm-PCR with iRepertoire HTBI primers to construct TCR beta libraries. Using fastp at Q25 and MiXCR, TCRdb reprocessed the public reads and kept productive beta chains. Every distinct CDR3 protein forms one entry, paired with its most common genes and DNA. The sample table holds 620,000 or so distinct CDR3 sequences, of which under 20% were seen once. Jointly, the top ten make up about 17% of the sample. This same sample was also taken into another study, of T cells in Graves' hyperthyroidism and ophthalmopathy.

The sample was peripheral blood mononuclear cells (PBMCs), taken at new diagnosis, from a patient treated with antithyroid drugs. These receptor sequences come from a woman aged 30 to 39 with Graves disease. Donor details come from another sample of the same person, matched by shared clones.

In this sample, this clonotype turned up many times. This chain connects TRBV28 to TRBJ2-7, with a weak D call TRBD2 (7 bases). Germline V gives CDR1 MDHEN, CDR2 SYDVKM. V was cut by 7 bases and J by 2 bases, with 15 bases left in between. There are 14 residues in the CDR3. In nucleotides, the CDR3 is TGTGCCAGCACCAAAGGGGGGGCCGCCTACGAGCAGTACTTC. Amino acid sequence: CASTKGGAAYEQYF.

This clonotype was detected ten times or more. The rearrangement links TRBV6-2 or TRBV6-3 to TRBJ1-1; D is ambiguous. Germline V lookup: CDR1 MNHEY, CDR2 SVGEGT. Trimming cost V 4 bases and J 10 bases, with 10 bases left between them. The CDR3 consists of 11 residues. This CDR3 is CASSLQVRAFF. The CDR3 DNA reads TGTGCCAGCAGTTTGCAGGTTAGAGCTTTCTTT.

This clonotype has a handful of counts. This may be a read error, as it is one base from a much larger clone. In this CDR3 the conserved last residue, phenylalanine or tryptophan, is missing, so a read error is likely. The chain joins TRBV11-2 to TRBJ2-5; D gene uncertain. The CDR3 extends over 12 amino acids. V was clipped by 0 bases and J by 5 bases, with 4 bases between them. Germline V CDR1 and CDR2: SGHAT, FQNNGV. In nucleotides, the CDR3 is TGTGCCAGCAGCTTAGAATCGGAGACCCAGTACCTC. Its protein product is CASSLESETQYL.

In its sample, this clonotype was seen many times. The rearrangement joins TRBV7-2 to TRBJ2-7; 8 bases are shared with TRBD2. J lost 5 bases, V lost 4 bases, and 4 bases had no gene match. This CDR3 is built from 13 residues. The germline V gene encodes CDR1 SGHTA and CDR2 FQGNSA. This CDR3 reads CASSSGTRDEQYF. CDR3 bases: TGTGCCAGCAGCTCCGGGACTAGAGACGAGCAGTACTTC.

This clonotype was detected a few times. V gene TRBV18 combines with J gene TRBJ2-2, with D tentatively TRBD1 (5 bases). Germline CDR1 KGHSH, CDR2 LQKENI. Trimming stripped 3 bases from V and 7 bases from J, with 18 bases between. The CDR3 consists of 16 residues. The CDR3 loop reads CASSPLSGSFVGELFF. The DNA of the CDR3 is TGTGCCAGCTCACCCCTTTCAGGGTCTTTCGTCGGGGAGCTGTTTTTT.

The chain has TRBV6-2 or TRBV6-3 and TRBJ1-5; D is possibly TRBD1 (5 bases). From germline, CDR1 is MNHEY and CDR2 SVGEGT. The CDR3 has 15 amino acids. V was trimmed by 1 base and J by 3 bases, leaving 10 bases between them. DNA of the CDR3: TGTGCCAGCAGTTACTGGGGACCGACCAATCAGCCCCAGCATTTT. Its translation is CASSYWGPTNQPQHF.

Concerning this clonotype itself: Possible read error: a much larger clone is one base away. This CDR3 reads CASSPLRGGPYEQYF. Written as DNA, the CDR3 is TGTGCCAGCAGTCCCCTACGGGGAGGCCCCTACGAGCAGTACTTC. J is TRBJ2-7 and V is TRBV6-2 or TRBV6-3; possible D gene TRBD2, 6 bases. The CDR3 loop spans 15 amino acids. V lost 5 bases, J lost 2 bases, and 16 bases lay in between. Looked up from germline, CDR1 is MNHEY and CDR2 is SVGEGT.

This clonotype was seen a handful of times. The chain employs TRBV3-1 and TRBJ2-4; D perhaps matches TRBD2 (6 bases). This CDR3 contains 15 residues. Germline V gene data show CDR1 as LGHDT and CDR2 as YNNKEL (reference sequence). Trimming shortened V by 6 bases and J by 1 base, and 13 bases separated the two germline ends. In nucleotides, the CDR3 is TGTGCCAGCAGGGGCGGGACCGCCGCCAAAAACATTCAGTACTTC. The encoded protein is CASRGGTAAKNIQYF.

V is TRBV19 and J is TRBJ1-5; 7 positions agree with TRBD1. The CDR3 runs to 15 residues. Trimming at V came to 3 bases and at J to 2 bases, leaving 4 bases not matched to a gene. Germline values: CDR1 LNHDA, CDR2 SQIVND (reference sequence). The DNA of the CDR3 is TGTGCCAGTAGTATCGACAGGGCTGGCAATCAGCCCCAGCATTTT. This gives the protein CASSIDRAGNQPQHF.

This clonotype was seen a few times. J is TRBJ2-5 and V is TRBV20-1, with 7 bases that match TRBD1. CDR1 DFQATT and CDR2 SNEGSKA come from the germline V gene (reference sequence). The V segment lost 3 bases and the J segment 2 bases; nucleotides outside the gene matches: 9. The CDR3 is made up of 15 amino acids. As DNA, the CDR3 is TGCAGTGCTAGTGAGGGGGCGGGCAGGCAAGAGACCCAGTACTTC. Protein sequence: CSASEGAGRQETQYF.

This clonotype was seen a handful of times. CDR3 sequence reads: CASIRTGNLYGYTF. Written as DNA, the CDR3 is TGTGCCAGCATACGGACAGGAAACTTGTATGGCTACACCTTC. The chain joins TRBV6-1 to TRBJ1-2; 7 bases align to TRBD1. V gave up 7 bases and J gave up 5 bases; unmatched junction bases: 10. The CDR3 loop spans 14 amino acids. Germline V gene sequence: CDR1 MNHNS, CDR2 SASEGT.

In its sample, this clonotype was seen a few times. This chain connects TRBV6-4 to TRBJ2-7; 7 bases line up with TRBD2. Germline V gives CDR1 MRHNA, CDR2 SNTAGT. This CDR3 comprises 13 residues. Unmatched junction bases numbered 1, after V lost 4 bases and J lost 1 base. CDR3 amino acids: CASSGLASYEQYF. CDR3 in DNA: TGTGCCAGCAGTGGACTAGCTTCCTACGAGCAGTACTTC.

V and J are TRBV28 and TRBJ1-6; tentative D call: TRBD1 (6 bases). V was clipped by 4 bases and J by 0 bases, with 13 bases between them. The germline gives CDR1 MDHEN, CDR2 SYDVKM. The CDR3 spans 17 residues. The CDR3 reads CASSSAGAGSYNSPLHF. DNA of the CDR3: TGTGCCAGCAGTTCCGCAGGGGCCGGCTCCTATAATTCACCCCTCCACTTT. Full variable domain (remainder filled in from reference TRBV28 and TRBJ1-6): DVKVTQSSRYLVKRTGEKVFLECVQDMDHENMFWYRQDPGLGLRLIYFSYDVKMKEKGDIPEGYSVSREKKERFSLILESASTNQTSMYLCASSSAGAGSYNSPLHFGNGTRLTVT.

This clonotype was seen at least ten times. The chain couples TRBV30 to TRBJ1-1, with D uncertain. Between the trimmed V and J ends, which lost 3 bases and 0 bases, there was a span of 11 bases. CDR3 length equals 14 residues. Germline loops: CDR1 GTSNPN, CDR2 SVGIG (reference sequence). CDR3 loop: CAWRRLELNTEAFF. The DNA of the CDR3 is TGTGCCTGGAGAAGACTGGAACTGAACACTGAAGCTTTCTTT.

This clonotype was detected once. The chain recombines TRBV20-1 with TRBJ1-5; D might be TRBD1 (6 bases). Trimming pared 2 bases from V and 4 bases from J, leaving 24 bases between. Germline loops: CDR1 DFQATT, CDR2 SNEGSKA (reference sequence). The length of the CDR3 is 18 residues. This chain's CDR3 is CSARTWDIGNLANQPQHF. The CDR3 DNA sequence: TGCAGTGCTAGAACGTGGGACATAGGGAATTTAGCGAATCAGCCCCAGCATTTT.

This chain joins TRBV7-6 and TRBJ2-2; either TRBD1 or TRBD2 may supply D (5 bases each). The V end was cut by 5 bases, the J end by 6 bases, with 13 bases between. The V gene's germline CDR1 is SGHVS and CDR2 FNYEAQ. The CDR3 loop spans 14 amino acids. The CDR3 region has the DNA TGTGCCAGCAGCCCCCGAGGGGATCCCGGGGAGCTGTTTTTT. This gives the protein CASSPRGDPGELFF.

The chain carries TRBV6-1 and TRBJ2-5; TRBD2 is a possible D gene (5 bases). Trimming removed 3 bases from V and 5 bases from J, with 10 bases in between. This CDR3 is built from 13 residues. Germline values: CDR1 MNHNS, CDR2 SASEGT. The CDR3 DNA follows: TGTGCCAGCAGTGACCCCCAGCGGGAGACCCAGTACTTC. Translated: CASSDPQRETQYF.

This clonotype was detected only a few times. The J gene is TRBJ1-2, the V gene TRBV29-1; D not certain. Germline V lookup: CDR1 SQVTM, CDR2 ANQGSEA. The CDR3 runs to 12 residues. V was pared by 7 bases and J by 7 bases, with 16 bases between. CDR3 nucleotide sequence: TGCAGCGCCGGGAAGAGTATGAGTGGCTACACCTTC. Amino acid sequence: CSAGKSMSGYTF.

V gene TRBV4-1 combines with J gene TRBJ1-1; D remains ambiguous. V was shortened by 0 bases and J by 2 bases, with 16 bases between the two germline ends. The CDR3 sequence is 17 residues long. CDR1 MGHRA and CDR2 YSYEKL come from the germline V gene. The DNA for the CDR3 is TGCGCCAGCAGCCAAGACCCCCCCGGATACTTAAACACTGAAGCTTTCTTT. Protein sequence: CASSQDPPGYLNTEAFF.